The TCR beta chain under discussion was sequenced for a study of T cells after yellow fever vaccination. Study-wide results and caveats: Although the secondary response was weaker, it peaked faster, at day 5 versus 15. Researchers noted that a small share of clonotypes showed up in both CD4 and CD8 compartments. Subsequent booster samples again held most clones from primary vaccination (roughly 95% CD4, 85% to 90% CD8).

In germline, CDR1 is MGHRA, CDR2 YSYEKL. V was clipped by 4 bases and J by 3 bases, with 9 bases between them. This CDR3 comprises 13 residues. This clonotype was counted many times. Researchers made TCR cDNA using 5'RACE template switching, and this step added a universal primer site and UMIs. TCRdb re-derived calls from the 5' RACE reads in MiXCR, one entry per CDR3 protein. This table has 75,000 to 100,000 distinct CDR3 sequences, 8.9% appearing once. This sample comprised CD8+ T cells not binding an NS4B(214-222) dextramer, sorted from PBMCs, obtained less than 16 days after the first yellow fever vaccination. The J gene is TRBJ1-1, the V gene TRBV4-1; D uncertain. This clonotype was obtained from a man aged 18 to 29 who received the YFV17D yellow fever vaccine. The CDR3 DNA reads TGCGCCAGCAGCCCCCTCGGCGACACTGAAGCTTTCTTT. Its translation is CASSPLGDTEAFF.